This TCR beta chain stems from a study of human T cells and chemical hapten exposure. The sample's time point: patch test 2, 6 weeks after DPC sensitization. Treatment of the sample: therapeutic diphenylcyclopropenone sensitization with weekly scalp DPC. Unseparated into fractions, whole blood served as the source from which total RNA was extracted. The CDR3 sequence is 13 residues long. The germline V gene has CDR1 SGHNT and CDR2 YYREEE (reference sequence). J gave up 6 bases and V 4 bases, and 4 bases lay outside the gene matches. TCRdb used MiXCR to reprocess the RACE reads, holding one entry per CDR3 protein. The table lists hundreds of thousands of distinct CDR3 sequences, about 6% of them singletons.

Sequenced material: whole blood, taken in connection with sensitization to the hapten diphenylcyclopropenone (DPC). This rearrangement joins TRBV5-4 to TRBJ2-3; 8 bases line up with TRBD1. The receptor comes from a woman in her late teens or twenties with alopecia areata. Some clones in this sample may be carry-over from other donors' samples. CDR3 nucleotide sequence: TGTGCCAGCAGCCCGGACAGGGCTGATACGCAGTATTTT. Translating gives CASSPDRADTQYF.